The 6 T cell receptor beta chains reported below all come from one sample, sequenced in a study of PD-1 blockade in classical Hodgkin lymphoma (dated by TCRdb to 2018 to 2020). The time point label on this specimen signifies: cycle 1 day 1 (C1D1), immediately before nivolumab initiation. All trial patients had relapsed after autologous stem cell transplantation, with cohorts A, B and C differing in prior brentuximab vedotin exposure. Library preparation employed the immunoSEQ multiplex PCR assay. Drawn from immuneACCESS, this table holds only the in-frame rearrangements with V and J called that TCRdb kept. Clones are partly lost; checked studies trace under half to an unresolved V gene and leave the rest unexplained. Present in this sample are roughly 20,000 clones, 65% to 85% of which were seen just once. Of the sample, 6.3% falls within the top ten clones. The sample here was peripheral blood mononuclear cells (PBMCs), taken at baseline. The receptors stem from a human donor with classical Hodgkin lymphoma.

The chain has TRBV5-5 and TRBJ1-1; D unresolved. V was shortened by 4 bases and J by 1 base, with 23 bases between the two germline ends. The CDR3 has 18 amino acids. CDR1 and CDR2 (germline): SGHKS, YYEKEE (reference sequence). CDR3 region: CASSGRLVGWQENTEAFF. The DNA for the CDR3 is TGTGCCAGCAGCGGTCGCCTGGTGGGCTGGCAGGAGAACACTGAAGCTTTCTTT.

This clone was seen once. The chain joins TRBV5-1 to TRBJ2-7; 8 nucleotides match TRBD1. V was clipped by 5 bases and J by 0 bases; unmatched bases: 13. This CDR3 region has 17 residues. Germline CDR1 SGHRS, CDR2 YFSETQ. The CDR3 coding sequence is TGCGCCAGCAGTTTCTTTGGGACAGGCAAAAGCTCCTACGAGCAGTACTTC. It is translated as CASSFFGTGKSSYEQYF.

This clone was seen once. The chain combines TRBV19 with TRBJ1-5, with TRBD1 matching 9 bases. Germline V gene lookup returns CDR1 LNHDA and CDR2 SQIVND (reference sequence). This CDR3 is built from 19 residues. The V and J ends lost 4 bases and 0 bases, in that order; junction bases with no gene match: 13. The CDR3 DNA reads as TGTGCCAGTAGTAGTAACCGGGACAGGGCATATTTTAGCAATCAGCCCCAGCATTTT. The encoded protein is CASSSNRDRAYFSNQPQHF.

The chain carries TRBV10-3 and TRBJ2-1, with 12 bases lining up with TRBD2. V lost 6 bases to trimming and J lost 1 base; unmatched junction nucleotides: 10. The germline V gene has CDR1 ENHRY and CDR2 SYGVKD. The CDR3 contains 18 residues. The CDR3 spells CAIRSASGGAYSYNEQFF. CDR3 DNA: TGTGCCATCAGATCGGCTAGCGGGGGGGCGTATTCCTACAATGAGCAGTTCTTC.

Here the CDR3 DNA reads TGTGCCAGCAGCGGTCACAGGGGTCTTAGGGAGCAGTACTTC. Translated, it gives CASSGHRGLREQYF. The chain employs TRBV28 and TRBJ2-7, with TRBD1 identical over 7 bases. The CDR3 sequence is 14 residues long. J was trimmed by 7 bases and V by 6 bases; bases with no gene match: 12. Germline values: CDR1 MDHEN, CDR2 SYDVKM.

CDR3 residues: CAISDAPGLVDPDTQYF. The CDR3 DNA reads as TGTGCCATCAGTGATGCACCCGGACTAGTAGATCCAGATACGCAGTATTTT. This rearrangement joins TRBV10-3 to TRBJ2-3; 7 positions agree with TRBD2. CDR3 length: 17 amino acids. The junction had 13 bases not matched to a gene; V was cut back by 3 bases and J by 4 bases. Per germline, CDR1 ENHRY and CDR2 SYGVKD.